This TCR beta chain comes out of a study of cytomegalovirus exposure and HLA in healthy donors. General observations from the study: TCR beta chains numbering more than 150 were designated cytomegalovirus-associated. Data from an earlier analysis indicated that most TCR beta V segments were productive either about 90% or about 30% of the time.

This CDR3 spans 15 amino acids. The V gene lost 0 bases and the J gene lost 1 base, with 9 bases spanning the gap. Germline V gene sequence: CDR1 LGHNA, CDR2 YNFKEQ. In the case of this clone: Its antigen is not identified.

The PCR made use of 60 Vbeta and 13 Jbeta primers. Profiling relied on immunoSEQ multiplex PCR, and the TCRdb table lists in-frame clones only, not all of them. With about 50,000 clones in the sample, the ten largest clones hold about 1.1%. This TCR came from a woman aged 40 to 55 in good health and CMV-seronegative. The sample was PBMCs. The chain joins TRBV4-2 to TRBJ1-1, with D maybe TRBD1 (5 bases). The CDR3, as DNA: TGTGCCAGCAGCCAAGACCGGACAAAGAACACTGAAGCTTTCTTT. Its protein is CASSQDRTKNTEAFF.